This passage covers 25 T cell receptor beta chains from one sample sequenced in a study of T cell responses to AZD1222 COVID-19 vaccine. TCRdb's copy holds only in-frame clones and misses some; the assay was immunoSEQ multiplex PCR. Seen here are approximately 80,000 clones, 75% to 90% observed once, and the top ten hold 24%. This specimen was peripheral blood, taken on day 0 of AZD1222 vaccination. These receptors came from an adult in good health.

The rearrangement joins TRBV13 to TRBJ1-5; no definite D call. Looked up from germline, CDR1 is PRHDT and CDR2 is FYEKMQ (reference sequence). This CDR3 spans 16 amino acids. The V end was cut by 5 bases, the J end by 2 bases, with 16 bases between. The DNA of the CDR3 is TGTGCCAGCAGCCCCCTCTGGAGCGCGGGCAATCAGCCCCAGCATTTT. Translation: CASSPLWSAGNQPQHF.

The rearrangement uses TRBV4-1 and TRBJ1-1; D is undetermined. Germline V gene sequence: CDR1 MGHRA, CDR2 YSYEKL. V gave up 3 bases and J gave up 1 base, with 9 bases separating them. The CDR3 extends over 14 amino acids. CDR3 DNA: TGCGCCAGCAGCCAGGCCACGTGGAACACTGAAGCTTTCTTT. This gives the protein CASSQATWNTEAFF.

V is TRBV2 and J is TRBJ2-1; 9 bases are shared with TRBD2. In germline, CDR1 is SNHLY, CDR2 FYNNEI. This CDR3 region has 14 residues. V lost 7 bases to trimming and J lost 7 bases; unmatched junction nucleotides: 8. The CDR3 bases are TGTGCCAGCACGGTAGCGGGAGTAGTGAATGAGCAGTTCTTC. This sequence encodes CASTVAGVVNEQFF.

V usage is TRBV18 and J usage is TRBJ2-5, with D possibly TRBD1 on 7 matching bases. Germline V CDR1 and CDR2: KGHSH, LQKENI. Trimming stripped 3 bases from V and 3 bases from J, with 20 bases between. CDR3 length: 17 amino acids. The CDR3 DNA sequence: TGTGCCAGCTCACCGCCGGGGGACAGCCAAGGGAAAGAGACCCAGTACTTC. This sequence encodes CASSPPGDSQGKETQYF.

J is TRBJ1-1 and V is TRBV28, with D hard to call. CDR1 is MDHEN and CDR2 is SYDVKM in the germline V gene. Trimming removed 7 bases from V and 1 base from J, with 4 bases in between. This CDR3 is 11 amino acids long. The CDR3 nucleotides are TGTGCCAGCATAACGAACACTGAAGCTTTCTTT. This translates into CASITNTEAFF.

The J gene is TRBJ2-1, the V gene TRBV28; 7 bases map to TRBD1. Germline V gives CDR1 MDHEN, CDR2 SYDVKM. This CDR3 has 13 amino acids. Trimming at V came to 2 bases and at J to 8 bases, leaving 3 bases not matched to a gene. This chain's CDR3 is CASSLTGEHEQFF. CDR3 DNA: TGTGCCAGCAGTTTAACAGGGGAGCATGAGCAGTTCTTC. Full variable domain (missing parts from reference TRBV28 and TRBJ2-1): DVKVTQSSRYLVKRTGEKVFLECVQDMDHENMFWYRQDPGLGLRLIYFSYDVKMKEKGDIPEGYSVSREKKERFSLILESASTNQTSMYLCASSLTGEHEQFFGPGTRLTVL.

The rearrangement links TRBV19 to TRBJ2-7; D is perhaps TRBD2 (6 bases). V was shortened by 1 base and J by 1 base, with 11 bases between the two germline ends. Germline values: CDR1 LNHDA, CDR2 SQIVND (reference sequence). The CDR3 is made up of 15 amino acids. CDR3 protein: CASSIGPGTSYEQYF. Written as DNA, the CDR3 is TGTGCCAGTAGTATAGGACCCGGGACTTCCTACGAGCAGTACTTC.

Only a few counts were recorded for this clone. The rearrangement links TRBV11-2 to TRBJ2-2; TRBD2 matches at 11 bases. This CDR3 is 18 amino acids long. J lost 0 bases, V lost 5 bases, and 8 bases had no gene match. Germline lookup yields CDR1 SGHAT and CDR2 FQNNGV. The CDR3 protein is CASSPRRTSGSNTGELFF. The CDR3 nucleotides read TGTGCCAGCAGCCCGAGACGGACTAGCGGGTCGAACACCGGGGAGCTGTTTTTT.

This chain connects TRBV18 to TRBJ1-1; a weak D match, TRBD1 (6 bases). V lost 1 base to trimming and J lost 0 bases, with 6 bases between them. Germline V gene data show CDR1 as KGHSH and CDR2 as LQKENI. The CDR3 loop spans 14 amino acids. CDR3: CASSPQGVNTEAFF. CDR3 sequence (DNA): TGTGCCAGCTCACCACAGGGGGTGAACACTGAAGCTTTCTTT.

The chain is built from TRBV7-2 and TRBJ1-2, with D perhaps matching TRBD1 (5 bases). The ends were cut back, 2 bases at V and 11 bases at J, with 12 bases in the middle. This CDR3 contains 12 residues. In germline, CDR1 is SGHTA, CDR2 FQGNSA. The CDR3 here is CASSLRSRGYTF. Written as DNA, the CDR3 is TGTGCCAGCAGCTTAAGGTCCCGGGGGTACACCTTC.

The gene calls are TRBV6-2 or TRBV6-3 and TRBJ2-1; 11 nucleotides line up with TRBD2. The CDR3 runs 13 residues. The V gene's germline CDR1 is MNHEY and CDR2 SVGEGT. The V segment lost 4 bases and the J segment 13 bases; nucleotides outside the gene matches: 6. The CDR3 region has the DNA TGTGCCAGCAGTTTAGCGGGAGGGCCTATCCAGTTCTTC. Translation: CASSLAGGPIQFF.

This clone showed up just once. The chain combines TRBV5-4 with TRBJ2-3; 8 bases are a match to TRBD2. The V segment lost 4 bases and the J segment 1 base; nucleotides outside the gene matches: 8. CDR1 SGHNT and CDR2 YYREEE come from the germline V gene (reference sequence). The CDR3 length is 16 residues. CDR3 in amino acids: CASSRTSIYGTDTQYF. In DNA, the CDR3 is TGTGCCAGCAGCCGGACTAGCATTTATGGCACAGATACGCAGTATTTT.

This chain links TRBV6-5 with TRBJ2-7; TRBD1 aligns across 7 bases. The CDR3 sequence is 16 residues long. Losses at the gene ends were 0 bases for V and 0 bases for J; bases not matched to a gene: 5. Germline V lookup: CDR1 MNHEY, CDR2 SVGAGI. CDR3 coding DNA: TGTGCCAGCAGTTACTCATATACAGGGGCCTCCTACGAGCAGTACTTC. It translates to CASSYSYTGASYEQYF.

In DNA, the CDR3 is TGTGCCAGCAGTTTATCAGGTCTAAATACGCAGTATTTT. As protein: CASSLSGLNTQYF. The chain employs TRBV27 and TRBJ2-3; D not resolved. Germline V gene data show CDR1 as MNHEY and CDR2 as SMNVEV (reference sequence). V dropped 0 bases and J dropped 7 bases, with 8 bases sitting between them. The CDR3 length is 13 residues.

This chain joins TRBV7-3 and TRBJ2-2; 9 bases agree with TRBD2. This CDR3 is built from 15 residues. CDR1 is SGHTA, CDR2 FQGTGA, per germline. Losses at the gene ends were 1 base for V and 6 bases for J; bases not matched to a gene: 3. CDR3 sequence: CASSLSGRASGELFF. DNA for the CDR3: TGTGCCAGCAGCTTAAGCGGGAGGGCGTCCGGGGAGCTGTTTTTT.

This sequence joins TRBV10-3 and TRBJ2-7; maybe TRBD2 (6 bases). The V gene lost 8 bases and the J gene lost 4 bases, with 21 bases spanning the gap. The CDR3 is made up of 15 amino acids. Germline CDR1 ENHRY, CDR2 SYGVKD. Here the CDR3 DNA reads TGTGCCATCTACAGGACTACCTGGGGGGTGTACGAGCAGTACTTC. It specifies CAIYRTTWGVYEQYF.

V usage is TRBV7-6 and J usage is TRBJ1-2, with TRBD1 identical over 7 bases. The germline gives CDR1 SGHVS, CDR2 FNYEAQ. Germline trimming cut 1 base from V and 4 bases from J; bases unmatched to any gene: 6. The CDR3 spans 15 residues. The CDR3 bases are TGTGCCAGCAGCTTAGATCAGGGGGACCCCTATGGCTACACCTTC. As protein: CASSLDQGDPYGYTF.

This clone was found once. The V and J genes are TRBV7-9 and TRBJ2-7; D could derive from TRBD1 or TRBD2 (5 bases each). Trimming cost V 4 bases and J 6 bases, with 16 bases left between them. Germline CDR1 SEHNR, CDR2 FQNEAQ (reference sequence). The CDR3 is 14 amino acids. The CDR3 sequence is CASSWGSSRGEQYF. In DNA form, the CDR3 reads TGTGCCAGCAGCTGGGGGTCATCTCGAGGCGAGCAGTACTTC. The complete variable domain, with remaining parts taken from reference TRBV7-9 and TRBJ2-7, reads DTGVSQNPRHKITKRGQNVTFRCDPISEHNRLYWYRQTLGQGPEFLTYFQNEAQLEKSRLLSDRFSAERPKGSFSTLEIQRTEQGDSAMYLCASSWGSSRGEQYFGPGTRLTVT.

The chain joins TRBV10-1 to TRBJ1-1; D might be TRBD1 (5 bases). The V end lost 4 bases, the J end lost 0 bases, and 12 bases lay between the germline ends. The CDR3 runs to 15 residues. Germline V gene lookup returns CDR1 WNHNN and CDR2 SYGVQD (reference sequence). In nucleotides, the CDR3 is TGCGCCAGCAGTGGTGACAGCGCAATGAACACTGAAGCTTTCTTT. This encodes CASSGDSAMNTEAFF.

The V and J genes are TRBV5-4 and TRBJ2-7; weak D call: TRBD1 (6 bases). The CDR3 consists of 14 residues. Per germline, CDR1 SGHNT and CDR2 YYREEE (reference sequence). Trimming took off 0 bases at V and 3 bases at J, with 10 bases between the two ends. CDR3 amino acids: CASSLAGHIYEQYF. The CDR3 DNA reads TGTGCCAGCAGCTTGGCGGGACATATCTACGAGCAGTACTTC.

V is TRBV19 and J is TRBJ1-5; the match to TRBD1 covers 11 bases. The CDR3 runs to 17 residues. The germline CDR1 and CDR2 sequences are LNHDA and SQIVND (reference sequence). V trimming: 3 bases; J trimming: 6 bases; junction bases outside the gene matches: 10. CDR3 nucleotides: TGTGCCAGTAGTATTCGTCCCGGGACAGGGGGGGGTCAGCCCCAGCATTTT. As protein: CASSIRPGTGGGQPQHF.

The chain combines TRBV7-9 with TRBJ2-7; D is uncertain. The V gene lost 7 bases and the J gene lost 4 bases, with 23 bases spanning the gap. CDR1 and CDR2 from the germline V gene are SEHNR and FQNEAQ (reference sequence). The length of the CDR3 is 16 residues. Here the CDR3 DNA reads TGTGCCAGCACCCTGATGCGCGGACCCCTGCGGTACGAGCAGTACTTC. Translated: CASTLMRGPLRYEQYF.

This rearrangement joins TRBV2 to TRBJ2-7, with TRBD1 matching over 7 bases. The CDR3 is made up of 14 amino acids. After removal of 10 bases from V and 4 bases from J, the junction contained 13 bases not matched to a gene. In germline, CDR1 is SNHLY, CDR2 FYNNEI. As DNA, the CDR3 is TGTGCCAATCGTCCCGACAGGGCGGCGTACGAGCAGTACTTC. This encodes CANRPDRAAYEQYF.

This clone was observed a handful of times. V gene TRBV7-9 combines with J gene TRBJ1-4; the match to TRBD1 covers 9 bases. The CDR3 loop spans 15 amino acids. V trimming: 5 bases; J trimming: 3 bases; junction bases outside the gene matches: 4. Germline V lookup: CDR1 SEHNR, CDR2 FQNEAQ (reference sequence). CDR3 region: CASSQGTGSNEKLFF. The CDR3 bases are TGTGCCAGCAGCCAAGGGACAGGGTCTAATGAAAAACTGTTTTTT. Filled out from reference TRBV7-9 and TRBJ1-4, the complete variable domain reads DTGVSQNPRHKITKRGQNVTFRCDPISEHNRLYWYRQTLGQGPEFLTYFQNEAQLEKSRLLSDRFSAERPKGSFSTLEIQRTEQGDSAMYLCASSQGTGSNEKLFFGSGTQLSVL.

The chain combines TRBV29-1 with TRBJ2-7; D gene unclear. This CDR3 region has 11 residues. Trimming pared 5 bases from V and 2 bases from J, leaving 7 bases between. Germline V CDR1 and CDR2: SQVTM, ANQGSEA. CDR3 DNA sequence: TGCAGCGTTCTTATCACCTACGAGCAGTACTTC. It yields the protein CSVLITYEQYF.